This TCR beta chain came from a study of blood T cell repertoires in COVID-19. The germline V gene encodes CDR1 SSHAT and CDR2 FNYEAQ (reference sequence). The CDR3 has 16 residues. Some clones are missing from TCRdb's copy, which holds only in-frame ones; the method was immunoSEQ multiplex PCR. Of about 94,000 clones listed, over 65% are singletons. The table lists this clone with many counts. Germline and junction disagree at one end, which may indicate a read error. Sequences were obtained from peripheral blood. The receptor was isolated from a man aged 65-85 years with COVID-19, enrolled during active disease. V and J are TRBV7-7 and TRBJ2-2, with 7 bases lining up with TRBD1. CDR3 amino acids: CASSSLTGTNTGELFF. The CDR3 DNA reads TGTGCTAGCAGCTCCTTGACAGGGACGAACACCGGGGAGCTGTTTTTT. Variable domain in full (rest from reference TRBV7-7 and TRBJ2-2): GAGVSQSPRYKVTKRGQDVTLRCDPISSHATLYWYQQALGQGPEFLTYFNYEAQPDKSGLPSDRFSAERPEGSISTLTIQRTEQRDSAMYRCASSSLTGTNTGELFFGEGSRLTVL.